This T cell receptor beta chain is from a study of T cells after yellow fever vaccination. This clonotype was seen at least ten times. TCR cDNA was made by 5'RACE template switching, adding a universal primer site and UMIs. MiXCR, run by TCRdb on the 5' RACE reads, gives a single entry per CDR3 protein. In the table there are about 310,000 distinct CDR3 sequences, around 4% of which are singletons. There are 14 residues in the CDR3. Trimming cost V 3 bases and J 3 bases; bases outside gene matches: 0. V usage is TRBV12-3 or TRBV12-4 and J usage is TRBJ2-5; 11 bases agree with TRBD2. The TCR comes from a young man who received the YFV17D yellow fever vaccine. The source was PBMCs, collected on the day of the yellow fever booster vaccination. This CDR3 is CASSFSGGEETQYF. For the CDR3, the DNA is TGTGCCAGCAGTTTTAGCGGGGGGGAAGAGACCCAGTACTTC.